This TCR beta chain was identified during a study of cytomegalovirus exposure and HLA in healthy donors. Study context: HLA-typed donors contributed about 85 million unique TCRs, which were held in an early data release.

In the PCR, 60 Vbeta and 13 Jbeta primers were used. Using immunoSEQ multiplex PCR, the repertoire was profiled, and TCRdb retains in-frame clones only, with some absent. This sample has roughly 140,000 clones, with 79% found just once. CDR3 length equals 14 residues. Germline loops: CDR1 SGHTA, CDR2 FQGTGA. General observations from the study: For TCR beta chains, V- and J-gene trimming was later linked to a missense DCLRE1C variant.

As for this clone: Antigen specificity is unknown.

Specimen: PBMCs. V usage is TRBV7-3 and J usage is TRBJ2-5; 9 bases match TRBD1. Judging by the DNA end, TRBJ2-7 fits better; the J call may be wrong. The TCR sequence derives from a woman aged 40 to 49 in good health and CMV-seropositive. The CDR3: CASSETGGSYEQYF. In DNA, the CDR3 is TGTGCCAGCAGCGAGACAGGGGGCTCCTACGAGCAGTACTTC.